This T cell receptor (beta chain) was obtained from a study of blood T cell repertoires in COVID-19. The CDR3 is 16 amino acids. The V and J ends lost 3 bases and 2 bases respectively, with 14 bases between them. Germline V gives CDR1 LNHDA, CDR2 SQIVND (reference sequence). Sequenced by immunoSEQ multiplex PCR; TCRdb stores in-frame clones only, minus some. There are about 210,000 clones in the sample; over 75% occur only once, and about 9.3% lies in the top ten. J is TRBJ1-5 and V is TRBV19, with D uncertain. Sequencing input: PBMCs or T cells enriched from blood (not recorded which). This sequence originates from a man aged 35 to 55 who had recovered from COVID-19. Written as DNA, the CDR3 is TGTGCCAGTAGTATTAGAGGCCTTTGGGGCAATCAGCCCCAGCATTTT. Protein: CASSIRGLWGNQPQHF. Drawing the rest from reference TRBV19 and TRBJ1-5, the complete variable domain is DGGITQSPKYLFRKEGQNVTLSCEQNLNHDAMYWYRQDPGQGLRLIYYSQIVNDFQKGDIAEGYSVSREKKESFPLTVTSAQKNPTAFYLCASSIRGLWGNQPQHFGDGTRLSIL.